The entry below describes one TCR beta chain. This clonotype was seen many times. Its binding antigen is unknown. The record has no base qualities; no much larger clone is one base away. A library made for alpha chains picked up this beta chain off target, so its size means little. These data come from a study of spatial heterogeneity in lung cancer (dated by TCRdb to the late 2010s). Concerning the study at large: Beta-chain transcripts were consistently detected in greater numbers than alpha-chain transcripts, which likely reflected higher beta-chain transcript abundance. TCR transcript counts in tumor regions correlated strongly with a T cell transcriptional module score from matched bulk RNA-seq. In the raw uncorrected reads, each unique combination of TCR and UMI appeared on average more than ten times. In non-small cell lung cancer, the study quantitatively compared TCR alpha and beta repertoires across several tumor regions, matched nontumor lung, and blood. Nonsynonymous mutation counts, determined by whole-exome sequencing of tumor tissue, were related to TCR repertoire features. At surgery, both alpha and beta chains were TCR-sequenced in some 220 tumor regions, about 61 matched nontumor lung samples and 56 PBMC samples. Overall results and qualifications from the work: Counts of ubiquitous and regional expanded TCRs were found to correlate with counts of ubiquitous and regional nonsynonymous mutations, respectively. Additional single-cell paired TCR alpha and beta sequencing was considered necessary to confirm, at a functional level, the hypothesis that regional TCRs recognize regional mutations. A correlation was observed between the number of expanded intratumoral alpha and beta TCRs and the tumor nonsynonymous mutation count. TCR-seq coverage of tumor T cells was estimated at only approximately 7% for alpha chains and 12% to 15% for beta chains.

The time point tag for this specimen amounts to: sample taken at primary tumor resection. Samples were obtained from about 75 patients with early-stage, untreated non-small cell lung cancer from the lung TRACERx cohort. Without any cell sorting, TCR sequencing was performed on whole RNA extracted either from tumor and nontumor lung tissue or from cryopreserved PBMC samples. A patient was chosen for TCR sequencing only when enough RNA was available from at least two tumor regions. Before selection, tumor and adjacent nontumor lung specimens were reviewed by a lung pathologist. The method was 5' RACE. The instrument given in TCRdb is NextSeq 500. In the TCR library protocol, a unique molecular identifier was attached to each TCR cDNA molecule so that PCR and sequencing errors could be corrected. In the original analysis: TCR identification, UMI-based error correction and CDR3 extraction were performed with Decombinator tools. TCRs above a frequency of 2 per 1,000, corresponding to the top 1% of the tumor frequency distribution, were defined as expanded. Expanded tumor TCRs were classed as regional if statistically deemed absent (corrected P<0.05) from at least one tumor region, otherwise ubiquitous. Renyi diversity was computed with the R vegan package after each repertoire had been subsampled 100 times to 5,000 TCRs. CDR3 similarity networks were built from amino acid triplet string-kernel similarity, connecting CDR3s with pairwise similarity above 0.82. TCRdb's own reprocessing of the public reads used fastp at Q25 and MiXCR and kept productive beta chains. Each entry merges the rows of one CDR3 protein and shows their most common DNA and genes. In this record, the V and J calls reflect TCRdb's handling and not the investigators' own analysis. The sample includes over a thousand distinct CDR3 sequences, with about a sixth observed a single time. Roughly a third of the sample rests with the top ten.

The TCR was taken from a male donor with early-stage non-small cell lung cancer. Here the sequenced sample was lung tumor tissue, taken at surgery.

In nucleotides, the sequence is TGTGCCAGCAGCCAAGTTCCCAGCGGGGGGGTGTACAATGAGCAGTTCTTC. Its protein product is CASSQVPSGGVYNEQFF. The chain is assembled from TRBV3-1 and TRBJ2-1, and TRBD2 aligns with 10 junction nucleotides. Counted from cysteine to phenylalanine, this CDR3 has 17 amino acids. The CDR3 DNA has 51 bases and is translated from base 1. The V end gives up 1 base and the J end 4 bases, leaving 7 bases in the junction not matched to a gene. From the germline V gene (reference sequence), CDR1 is LGHDT and CDR2 is YNNKEL.